Below are 27 T cell receptor beta chains sequenced from a single sample in a study of cytomegalovirus exposure and HLA in healthy donors. Sequenced by immunoSEQ multiplex PCR; TCRdb stores in-frame clones only, minus some. Seen here are around 400,000 clones, roughly 90% observed once, and the top ten hold approximately 0.86%. The sample comprised PBMCs. The receptor source for this set is a woman aged 18-29 years in good health and CMV-seronegative.

V gene TRBV18 combines with J gene TRBJ2-1; D is possibly TRBD2 (5 bases). V was pared by 0 bases and J by 9 bases, with 9 bases between. CDR3 length equals 13 residues. Per the germline V gene, CDR1 is KGHSH and CDR2 is LQKENI. The CDR3 DNA reads TGTGCCAGCTCACCACCTATCGCGGGTGAGCAGTTCTTC. Translating gives CASSPPIAGEQFF.

This sequence joins TRBV28 and TRBJ1-3; 7 nucleotides line up with TRBD1. The germline gives CDR1 MDHEN, CDR2 SYDVKM. V gave up 6 bases and J gave up 2 bases; unmatched junction bases: 7. The length of the CDR3 is 15 residues. The DNA for the CDR3 is TGTGCCAGCAGAGCCGGGACAGTCCCTGGAAACACCATATATTTT. It codes for CASRAGTVPGNTIYF.

The chain recombines TRBV28 with TRBJ2-7, with 8 bases matching TRBD2. Germline V gene sequence: CDR1 MDHEN, CDR2 SYDVKM. The CDR3 is made up of 16 amino acids. Trimming cost V 6 bases and J 0 bases; bases outside gene matches: 10. CDR3: CASSPPGGGSSYEQYF. The DNA of the CDR3 is TGTGCCAGCAGCCCCCCCGGCGGGGGGAGCTCCTACGAGCAGTACTTC.

The chain employs TRBV27 and TRBJ1-5; possibly TRBD1 for D (6 bases). V dropped 6 bases and J dropped 6 bases, with 9 bases sitting between them. The CDR3 runs to 12 residues. From germline, CDR1 is MNHEY and CDR2 SMNVEV (reference sequence). The CDR3 coding sequence is TGTGCCAGCAGGAGGGGGGGTCAGCCCCAGCATTTT. Its translation is CASRRGGQPQHF.

The rearrangement links TRBV9 to TRBJ2-1; 7 bases line up with TRBD2. The length of the CDR3 is 15 residues. Germline CDR1 is SGDLS and CDR2 is YYNGEE. The junction had 5 bases not matched to a gene; V was cut back by 2 bases and J by 3 bases. CDR3 in amino acids: CASSVSGTNYNEQFF. The CDR3 DNA sequence: TGTGCCAGCAGCGTCTCCGGGACTAACTACAATGAGCAGTTCTTC. Together with reference TRBV9 and TRBJ2-1, the CDR3 gives the full variable domain: DSGVTQTPKHLITATGQRVTLRCSPRSGDLSVYWYQQSLDQGLQFLIQYYNGEERAKGNILERFSAQQFPDLHSELNLSSLELGDSALYFCASSVSGTNYNEQFFGPGTRLTVL.

The CDR3: CAAWGGALDTQYF. The DNA of the CDR3 is TGTGCCGCCTGGGGGGGCGCGTTAGATACGCAGTATTTT. The chain recombines TRBV27 with TRBJ2-3; D may be TRBD2 (7 bases). Trimming shortened V by 11 bases and J by 5 bases, and 17 bases separated the two germline ends. The CDR3 is 13 residues long. CDR1 is MNHEY, CDR2 SMNVEV, per germline (reference sequence).

V and J are TRBV6-5 and TRBJ2-1; no reliable D call. CDR1 is MNHEY, CDR2 SVGAGI, per germline. V was pared by 2 bases and J by 2 bases, with 7 bases between. The CDR3 length is 14 residues. CDR3 sequence reads: CASSYGATYNEQFF. DNA of the CDR3: TGTGCCAGCAGTTACGGTGCTACCTACAATGAGCAGTTCTTC.

V is TRBV6-1 and J is TRBJ2-5; D is unclear. The CDR3 is 13 amino acids. V was pared by 4 bases and J by 2 bases, with 8 bases between. The germline gives CDR1 MNHNS, CDR2 SASEGT. Written as DNA, the CDR3 is TGTGCCAGCAGTGTACCCAGACAAGAGACCCAGTACTTC. Protein: CASSVPRQETQYF.

V gene TRBV7-8 combines with J gene TRBJ2-6; maybe TRBD2 (6 bases). The CDR3 loop spans 16 amino acids. Germline CDR1 reads SGHVS; CDR2 reads FQNEAQ. With 5 bases removed from V and 3 bases from J, the gap between germline ends came to 14 bases. Here the CDR3 DNA reads TGTGCCAGCAGCCCCGGAGGGCTTGGTGGGGCCAACGTCCTGACTTTC. It encodes CASSPGGLGGANVLTF.

The CDR3 spells CASSEGVSYNSPLHF. As DNA, the CDR3 is TGTGCCAGCAGTGAAGGCGTCTCCTATAATTCACCCCTCCACTTT. The chain has TRBV2 and TRBJ1-6; no clear D. Germline V CDR1 and CDR2: SNHLY, FYNNEI. Trimming took off 1 base at V and 0 bases at J, with 4 bases between the two ends. The CDR3 covers 15 residues.

The chain has TRBV30 and TRBJ2-5, with no clear D. V was cut by 0 bases and J by 1 base, with 15 bases left in between. CDR1 is GTSNPN, CDR2 SVGIG, per germline (reference sequence). The CDR3 spans 16 residues. The CDR3, as DNA: TGTGCCTGGAGTGTACGGTTGAGTACCCCCCAAGAGACCCAGTACTTC. The encoded protein is CAWSVRLSTPQETQYF. Complete variable domain (other parts from reference TRBV30 and TRBJ2-5): SQTIHQWPATLVQPVGSPLSLECTVEGTSNPNLYWYRQAAGRGLQLLFYSVGIGQISSEVPQNLSASRPQDRQFILSSKKLLLSDSGFYLCAWSVRLSTPQETQYFGPGTRLLVL.

The genes are TRBV9 and TRBJ2-1, with D possibly TRBD2 on 5 matching bases. The length of the CDR3 is 14 residues. Germline CDR1 and CDR2: SGDLS and YYNGEE. V lost 0 bases and J lost 5, with 9 bases in between. Written as DNA, the CDR3 is TGTGCCAGCAGCGTAGCGGGAATTCACAATGAGCAGTTCTTC. It yields the protein CASSVAGIHNEQFF.

In the case of this clone: Additional DNA sequences in this sample encode the identical CDR3. The chain links TRBV7-8 to TRBJ2-7; 10 bases line up with TRBD2. In germline, CDR1 is SGHVS, CDR2 FQNEAQ. The CDR3 spans 15 residues. V shed 2 bases, J shed 2 bases, and the junction held 3 bases outside the gene matches. CDR3 coding DNA: TGTGCCAGCAGCTTACAGCGGGGGGGCCCCTACGAGCAGTACTTC. This gives the protein CASSLQRGGPYEQYF.

In this sample, this clone turned up once. The chain carries TRBV27 and TRBJ2-1; D remains ambiguous. Germline CDR1 and CDR2: MNHEY and SMNVEV (reference sequence). The V end lost 4 bases, the J end lost 7 bases, and 17 bases lay between the germline ends. This CDR3 is 15 amino acids long. The CDR3 DNA sequence: TGTGCCAGCAGTTGGGTAGCTGGCCTAGTGAATGAGCAGTTCTTC. Amino acids: CASSWVAGLVNEQFF.

The V call is TRBV27, the J call TRBJ2-7, with TRBD1 as a possible D gene (6 bases). Germline V gene lookup returns CDR1 MNHEY and CDR2 SMNVEV (reference sequence). This CDR3 region has 15 residues. V was pared by 3 bases and J by 3 bases, with 15 bases between. The DNA for the CDR3 is TGTGCCAGCAGTTTTCAGGGGATGAGCGGCTACGAGCAGTACTTC. This gives the protein CASSFQGMSGYEQYF.

The chain combines TRBV5-1 with TRBJ2-1, with D perhaps matching TRBD1 (6 bases). The CDR3 has 16 residues. The germline gives CDR1 SGHRS, CDR2 YFSETQ. Trimming took off 3 bases at V and 2 bases at J, with 15 bases between the two ends. The CDR3 DNA follows: TGCGCCAGCAGCTCTCGTCCTAGGGACACCTACAATGAGCAGTTCTTC. Its protein product is CASSSRPRDTYNEQFF.

This chain connects TRBV2 to TRBJ2-3; maybe TRBD1 (6 bases). This CDR3 is 16 amino acids long. CDR1 SNHLY and CDR2 FYNNEI come from the germline V gene. V lost 3 bases, J lost 4 bases, and 17 bases lay in between. The CDR3 DNA reads as TGTGCCAGCAGTGATATAGGGGACATTCGCCCAGATACGCAGTATTTT. Translated: CASSDIGDIRPDTQYF.

The V gene is TRBV2, the J gene TRBJ1-2; no reliable D call. Trimming pared 6 bases from V and 0 bases from J, leaving 11 bases between. The CDR3 has 14 residues. CDR1 and CDR2 from the germline V gene are SNHLY and FYNNEI. CDR3: CASRGREANYGYTF. CDR3 nucleotide sequence: TGTGCCAGCAGGGGGAGGGAAGCTAACTATGGCTACACCTTC.

The chain employs TRBV29-1 and TRBJ2-2, with D perhaps TRBD1 (6 bases). CDR3 length equals 15 residues. V was pared by 4 bases and J by 2 bases, with 14 bases between. Germline V gives CDR1 SQVTM, CDR2 ANQGSEA. The CDR3: CSVVGGIANTGELFF. The DNA of the CDR3 is TGCAGCGTTGTTGGGGGCATCGCAAACACCGGGGAGCTGTTTTTT.

The chain employs TRBV11-2 and TRBJ1-1, with D perhaps TRBD1 (5 bases). CDR1 and CDR2 from the germline V gene are SGHAT and FQNNGV. Trimming left V 2 bases short and J 8 bases short, with 12 bases between. This CDR3 is 13 amino acids long. This CDR3 reads CASSLRPSGEAFF. As DNA, the CDR3 is TGTGCCAGCAGCTTACGGCCATCAGGGGAAGCTTTCTTT.

The gene calls are TRBV19 and TRBJ2-5; TRBD2 agrees at 7 bases. Germline CDR1 is LNHDA and CDR2 is SQIVND (reference sequence). Trimming cost V 1 base and J 4 bases; bases outside gene matches: 6. This CDR3 has 15 residues. CDR3 in DNA: TGTGCCAGTAGTATAGTGTGGGGCGGGGGAGAGACCCAGTACTTC. As protein: CASSIVWGGGETQYF.

The CDR3 DNA follows: TGCGCCAGCAGCCCGGGACTAGCGGGAGTCAATGAGCAGTTCTTC. It encodes CASSPGLAGVNEQFF. The chain has TRBV5-1 and TRBJ2-1, with TRBD2 matching 14 bases. V was clipped by 4 bases and J by 6 bases; unmatched bases: 3. This CDR3 has 15 amino acids. Germline V lookup: CDR1 SGHRS, CDR2 YFSETQ.

This chain links TRBV15 with TRBJ2-3, with 12 bases matching TRBD2. This CDR3 has 19 residues. V lost 0 bases, J lost 2 bases, and 9 bases stayed unmatched. CDR1 LNHNV and CDR2 YYDKDF come from the germline V gene (reference sequence). The CDR3 reads CATSRDPPTSGGSTDTQYF. The CDR3 nucleotides are TGTGCCACCAGCAGAGACCCCCCGACTAGCGGGGGTTCCACAGATACGCAGTATTTT.

This sequence joins TRBV28 and TRBJ2-7, with 9 bases aligning to TRBD1. CDR1 MDHEN and CDR2 SYDVKM come from the germline V gene. The CDR3 consists of 16 residues. The J segment lost 5 bases and the V segment lost 7 bases, leaving 15 bases of the junction unmatched. CDR3 protein: CASNSMGTGRYHEQYF. The DNA for the CDR3 is TGTGCCAGCAATTCTATGGGGACAGGGCGATACCACGAGCAGTACTTC.

This clone was seen only a few times. CDR3 amino acids: CASSGIAGATDTQYF. DNA of the CDR3: TGCGCCAGCAGCGGGATAGCGGGGGCCACAGATACGCAGTATTTT. This sequence joins TRBV5-1 and TRBJ2-3; TRBD2 matches at 9 bases. V shed 4 bases, J shed 2 bases, and the junction held 5 bases outside the gene matches. Looked up from germline, CDR1 is SGHRS and CDR2 is YFSETQ. The CDR3 is 15 residues long.

This chain joins TRBV19 and TRBJ2-3; tentatively, D is TRBD1 (6 bases). The V gene's germline CDR1 is LNHDA and CDR2 SQIVND (reference sequence). The CDR3 runs to 14 residues. Trimming removed 6 bases at V and 2 bases at J, with 12 bases between. Written as DNA, the CDR3 is TGTGCCAGTAGGATGGGGGCGCACACAGATACGCAGTATTTT. Its protein is CASRMGAHTDTQYF.

The rearrangement uses TRBV2 and TRBJ1-5; TRBD1 is a possible D gene (6 bases). CDR3 size: 15 residues. Germline V gene data show CDR1 as SNHLY and CDR2 as FYNNEI. The V gene lost 2 bases and the J gene lost 4 bases, with 12 bases spanning the gap. DNA for the CDR3: TGTGCCAGCAGTGAATACGCGGGGGCTAATCAGCCCCAGCATTTT. This sequence encodes CASSEYAGANQPQHF.